Shown below are 19 T cell receptor beta chains from a single sample sequenced in a study of shared clonotypes between healthy human individuals. TCRdb's table, derived via immunoSEQ multiplex PCR, lists solely in-frame clones and lacks some. The repertoire has about 710,000 clones, approximately 77% of them found once; the top ten carry around 1.8%. The sample comprised memory CD4+ T cells sorted from blood. The subset: CD45RA-negative fraction. The receptors originated from a woman aged 25 to 45 in good health.

The chain links TRBV10-3 to TRBJ1-3; D call uncertain. CDR1 ENHRY and CDR2 SYGVKD come from the germline V gene. V was trimmed by 2 bases and J by 2 bases, leaving 7 bases between them. This CDR3 has 14 amino acids. The CDR3 protein is CAISENGAGNTIYF. The CDR3 coding sequence is TGTGCCATCAGTGAGAATGGGGCTGGAAACACCATATATTTT.

The gene calls are TRBV19 and TRBJ1-4; no firm D call. V lost 10 bases and J lost 3, with 21 bases in between. There are 16 residues in the CDR3. CDR1 is LNHDA, CDR2 SQIVND, per germline (reference sequence). The CDR3 nucleotides are TGTGCCACTCGTCCTCGGGATCTGGTTTCTAATGAAAAACTGTTTTTT. Protein sequence: CATRPRDLVSNEKLFF. The full variable domain, its missing parts supplied by reference TRBV19 and TRBJ1-4, is DGGITQSPKYLFRKEGQNVTLSCEQNLNHDAMYWYRQDPGQGLRLIYYSQIVNDFQKGDIAEGYSVSREKKESFPLTVTSAQKNPTAFYLCATRPRDLVSNEKLFFGSGTQLSVL.

V gene TRBV27 combines with J gene TRBJ1-2; 9 positions agree with TRBD1. Germline loops: CDR1 MNHEY, CDR2 SMNVEV (reference sequence). The CDR3 is made up of 15 amino acids. The ends lost 6 bases at V and 6 bases at J; junction bases unmatched: 11. The CDR3 coding sequence is TGTGCCAGCAGGTCAATCGGGACAGGGTCGCATGGCTACACCTTC. Residues: CASRSIGTGSHGYTF.

In DNA form, the CDR3 reads TGCAGCGTGGGGCGTCTAGCGGGAGGGGTCACCGGGGAGCTGTTTTTT. Its protein is CSVGRLAGGVTGELFF. J is TRBJ2-2 and V is TRBV29-1; 12 bases are shared with TRBD2. Germline CDR1 and CDR2: SQVTM and ANQGSEA. With V trimmed by 6 bases and J by 4 bases, 9 bases remained unmatched. The CDR3 totals 16 residues.

The J gene is TRBJ2-5, the V gene TRBV4-1, with 9 bases lining up with TRBD2. This CDR3 has 16 amino acids. Germline values: CDR1 MGHRA, CDR2 YSYEKL. The V and J ends lost 1 base and 5 bases, in that order; junction bases with no gene match: 8. The CDR3 sequence is CASSQGTSVIGETQYF. The CDR3 nucleotides read TGCGCCAGCAGCCAAGGGACTAGCGTCATTGGGGAGACCCAGTACTTC.

The V and J genes are TRBV9 and TRBJ2-3; TRBD2 agrees at 9 bases. V was clipped by 0 bases and J by 2 bases; unmatched bases: 4. CDR3 size: 16 residues. The germline gives CDR1 SGDLS, CDR2 YYNGEE. This CDR3 reads CASSVGTSGYTDTQYF. Written as DNA, the CDR3 is TGTGCCAGCAGCGTAGGTACTAGCGGGTACACAGATACGCAGTATTTT. Full variable domain (rest looked up from reference TRBV9 and TRBJ2-3): DSGVTQTPKHLITATGQRVTLRCSPRSGDLSVYWYQQSLDQGLQFLIQYYNGEERAKGNILERFSAQQFPDLHSELNLSSLELGDSALYFCASSVGTSGYTDTQYFGPGTRLTVL.

The rearrangement links TRBV5-4 to TRBJ1-1, with a possible D match to TRBD1 (5 bases). Deletions cut 4 bases from V and 4 bases from J, with 17 bases between. Germline assignment: CDR1 SGHNT and CDR2 YYREEE (reference sequence). This CDR3 comprises 15 residues. The CDR3 is CASSQGTSGGTEAFF. The CDR3 bases are TGTGCCAGCAGCCAAGGGACCTCCGGGGGCACTGAAGCTTTCTTT.

This chain links TRBV27 with TRBJ2-1; D remains unclear. This CDR3 is 14 amino acids long. Trimming cost V 8 bases and J 4 bases, with 15 bases left between them. Per the germline V gene, CDR1 is MNHEY and CDR2 is SMNVEV (reference sequence). The CDR3 nucleotides are TGTGCCAGCTGTGATATTGCCGTGTACAATGAGCAGTTCTTC. Translation gives CASCDIAVYNEQFF.

The chain is built from TRBV5-4 and TRBJ2-7; D not certain. The CDR3 has 13 amino acids. The germline V gene has CDR1 SGHNT and CDR2 YYREEE (reference sequence). Trimming cost V 1 base and J 4 bases, with 9 bases left between them. CDR3 loop: CASSLKSDYEQYF. The CDR3 nucleotides read TGTGCCAGCAGCTTGAAGTCGGATTACGAGCAGTACTTC.

The chain combines TRBV2 with TRBJ2-2; the D is unclear. Trimming removed 6 bases at V and 1 base at J, with 9 bases between. Germline V gives CDR1 SNHLY, CDR2 FYNNEI. The CDR3 length is 14 residues. The CDR3 protein is CASRRTVNTGELFF. The CDR3, as DNA: TGTGCCAGCAGGAGGACGGTGAACACCGGGGAGCTGTTTTTT.

This clone was counted once. This sample also contains other DNA sequences that code for the same CDR3. The V gene is TRBV19, the J gene TRBJ2-3; 13 bases line up with TRBD2. V shed 4 bases and J 0 bases; nucleotides not matched to a gene: 4. From germline, CDR1 is LNHDA and CDR2 SQIVND (reference sequence). CDR3 length: 17 residues. CDR3 bases: TGTGCCAGTAGTAGACTAGCGGGAGGATCTAGCACAGATACGCAGTATTTT. It is translated as CASSRLAGGSSTDTQYF.

The chain recombines TRBV6-5 with TRBJ2-1, with 10 bases identical to TRBD1. The CDR3 runs to 15 residues. V lost 2 bases to trimming and J lost 6 bases; unmatched junction nucleotides: 4. Looked up from germline, CDR1 is MNHEY and CDR2 is SVGAGI. The CDR3: CASSYGDRGLNEQFF. The DNA of the CDR3 is TGTGCCAGCAGTTACGGTGACAGGGGGCTCAATGAGCAGTTCTTC.

The genes are TRBV6-1 and TRBJ2-7, with D perhaps given as TRBD1 or TRBD2 (5 bases each). Germline lookup yields CDR1 MNHNS and CDR2 SASEGT. Trimming cost V 4 bases and J 6 bases, with 10 bases left between them. The CDR3 consists of 12 residues. The CDR3 DNA reads as TGTGCCAGCAGTGCCCGGGACCTCGAGCAGTACTTC. Translating it yields CASSARDLEQYF.

The chain joins TRBV7-9 to TRBJ2-4; a possible D gene is TRBD1 (6 bases). Germline loops: CDR1 SEHNR, CDR2 FQNEAQ (reference sequence). With 5 bases removed from V and 6 bases from J, the gap between germline ends came to 17 bases. The CDR3 sequence is 15 residues long. For the CDR3, the DNA is TGTGCCAGCAGCCGAGACAGGTCGGCTGTAAACATTCAGTACTTC. It specifies CASSRDRSAVNIQYF.

This clone was observed a few times. The chain combines TRBV6-6 with TRBJ2-2; D is possibly TRBD2 (6 bases). V shed 6 bases and J shed 4 bases, with 12 bases lying between them. Germline CDR1 reads MNHNY; CDR2 reads SVGAGI (reference sequence). The CDR3 extends over 14 amino acids. Written as DNA, the CDR3 is TGTGCCAGCAGGAGTACTAGCTCCACCGGGGAGCTGTTTTTT. Its translation is CASRSTSSTGELFF.

This clone was seen a few times. V and J are TRBV30 and TRBJ2-5; 10 bases map to TRBD2. V shed 2 bases and J 11 bases; nucleotides not matched to a gene: 14. Germline CDR1 GTSNPN, CDR2 SVGIG (reference sequence). This CDR3 has 15 residues. The CDR3 here is CAWSKGSSGSWEQYF. The CDR3 DNA reads TGTGCCTGGAGTAAGGGGTCTAGCGGGAGTTGGGAGCAGTACTTC.

The rearrangement links TRBV5-1 to TRBJ2-1; D call uncertain. Trimming shortened V by 5 bases and J by 6 bases, and 15 bases separated the two germline ends. The CDR3 has 14 residues. CDR1 is SGHRS and CDR2 is YFSETQ in the germline V gene. The CDR3 nucleotides are TGCGCCAGCAGTGGCGGAACATCGGCCAATGAGCAGTTCTTC. Amino acid sequence: CASSGGTSANEQFF.

This clone is a singleton in its sample. This sequence joins TRBV27 and TRBJ1-4; TRBD1 aligns across 7 bases. V gave up 5 bases and J gave up 6 bases; unmatched junction bases: 15. CDR3 length: 17 residues. The germline V gene encodes CDR1 MNHEY and CDR2 SMNVEV (reference sequence). CDR3 loop: CASSTKDRERFDEKLFF. The CDR3 coding sequence is TGTGCCAGCAGTACAAAAGACAGGGAACGGTTTGATGAAAAACTGTTTTTT.

The table lists this clone with a few counts. CDR3 loop: CSVAGTEKNQPQHF. DNA for the CDR3: TGCAGCGTTGCTGGGACAGAAAAAAATCAGCCCCAGCATTTT. The chain carries TRBV29-1 and TRBJ1-5, with 7 bases matching TRBD1. V lost 4 bases, J lost 4 bases, and 7 bases stayed unmatched. The CDR3 sequence is 14 residues long. Germline V gene sequence: CDR1 SQVTM, CDR2 ANQGSEA.